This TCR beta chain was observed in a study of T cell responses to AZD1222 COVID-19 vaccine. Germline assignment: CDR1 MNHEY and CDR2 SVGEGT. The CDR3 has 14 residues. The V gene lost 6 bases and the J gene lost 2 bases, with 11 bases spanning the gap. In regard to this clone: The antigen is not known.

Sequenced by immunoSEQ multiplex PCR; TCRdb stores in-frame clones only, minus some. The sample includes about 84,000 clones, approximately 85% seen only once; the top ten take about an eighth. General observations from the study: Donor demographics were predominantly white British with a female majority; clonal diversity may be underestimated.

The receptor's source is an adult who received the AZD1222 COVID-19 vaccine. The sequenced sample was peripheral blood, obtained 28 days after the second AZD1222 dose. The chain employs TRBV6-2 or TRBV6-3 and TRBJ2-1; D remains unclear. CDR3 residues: CASSPSSAYNEQFF. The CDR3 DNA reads TGTGCCAGCAGCCCCTCTTCCGCCTACAATGAGCAGTTCTTC.